A single sample gave rise to the 25 T cell receptor beta chains below, sequenced in a study of cytomegalovirus exposure and HLA in healthy donors (dated by TCRdb to about 2017). Receptor libraries were prepared by the immunoSEQ multiplex PCR assay. A mixture of 60 forward primers for TCR Vbeta segments and 13 reverse primers for TCR Jbeta segments was used in the multiplex PCR. As stored in TCRdb, this immuneACCESS dataset retains in-frame rearrangements with V and J assigned. A fraction of the clones does not appear; measured against another copy, unresolved V genes explain less than half of the discrepancy, and the remainder lacks a known reason. A total of approximately 190,000 clones appear in this sample, approximately 70% of them only once. The biggest ten clones account for about 3% of the sample. Material: PBMCs. All receptors come from a man aged 40-55 years in good health and CMV-seropositive.

This clone has just a few counts. This chain joins TRBV6-5 and TRBJ2-1; possible D gene TRBD1, 6 bases. Trimming took 5 bases from V and 12 from J, leaving 14 bases between them. Germline CDR1 MNHEY, CDR2 SVGAGI. This CDR3 region has 12 residues. The CDR3 protein is CASSTRTGRQFF. The DNA for the CDR3 is TGTGCCAGCAGTACGCGAACAGGGAGGCAGTTCTTC.

In nucleotides, the CDR3 is TGCGCCAGCAGATACGCAGGGCTCGATTCACCCCTCCACTTT. Amino acids: CASRYAGLDSPLHF. The genes are TRBV4-3 and TRBJ1-6, with D perhaps TRBD1 (5 bases). There are 14 residues in the CDR3. CDR1 and CDR2 from the germline V gene are LGHNA and YSLEER. Trimming shortened V by 6 bases and J by 8 bases, and 14 bases separated the two germline ends.

The chain links TRBV7-7 to TRBJ2-7; D possibly corresponds to TRBD1 (6 bases). Trimming removed 5 bases at V and 6 bases at J, with 17 bases between. The CDR3 has 14 amino acids. Germline V gene sequence: CDR1 SSHAT, CDR2 FNYEAQ (reference sequence). The CDR3 DNA sequence: TGTGCCAGCAGCCTTCAACCGGACAGTAGCGAGCAGTACTTC. Amino acids: CASSLQPDSSEQYF.

V gene TRBV10-3 combines with J gene TRBJ2-2; 11 nucleotides line up with TRBD1. In germline, CDR1 is ENHRY, CDR2 SYGVKD. The CDR3 extends over 14 amino acids. Losses at the gene ends were 10 bases for V and 6 bases for J; bases not matched to a gene: 7. The CDR3 here is CATSGTGGAGELFF. The DNA of the CDR3 is TGTGCCACCTCCGGGACAGGGGGAGCCGGGGAGCTGTTTTTT.

CDR3 DNA: TGTGCCACCAGCAGAGATTGGGGCGGTAGCTCCTACAATGAGCAGTTCTTC. Translation gives CATSRDWGGSSYNEQFF. The V and J genes are TRBV15 and TRBJ2-1; possible D gene TRBD1, 5 bases. The germline CDR1 and CDR2 sequences are LNHNV and YYDKDF (reference sequence). This CDR3 is built from 17 residues. V was trimmed by 0 bases and J by 0 bases, leaving 12 bases between them.

The V and J genes are TRBV28 and TRBJ1-5, with 7 bases that match TRBD1. V lost 4 bases and J lost 6; bases outside the gene matches: 6. The germline CDR1 and CDR2 sequences are MDHEN and SYDVKM. The CDR3 is 14 amino acids. The CDR3 bases are TGTGCCAGCAGTTCCCCGTACAGGGGTCAGCCCCAGCATTTT. Translating it yields CASSSPYRGQPQHF.

The V call is TRBV6-6, the J call TRBJ2-5; tentatively, D is TRBD2 (6 bases). CDR3 size: 15 residues. Germline V gene sequence: CDR1 MNHNY, CDR2 SVGAGI (reference sequence). The germline V and J ends were trimmed by 2 bases and 5 bases, with 15 bases remaining between them. For the CDR3, the DNA is TGTGCCAGCAGTTACGGAGGGGAGTTAGGGGAGACCCAGTACTTC. Its translation: CASSYGGELGETQYF.

This clone appeared once. The chain combines TRBV5-1 with TRBJ1-3; D gene uncertain. Germline V gene lookup returns CDR1 SGHRS and CDR2 YFSETQ. The CDR3 runs to 12 residues. V shed 2 bases and J shed 7 bases, with 7 bases lying between them. CDR3 loop: CASSFDTNTIYF. In DNA, the CDR3 is TGCGCCAGCAGCTTCGACACCAACACCATATATTTT.

This chain joins TRBV25-1 and TRBJ1-1; 9 bases match TRBD1. V shed 8 bases, J shed 1 base, and the junction held 2 bases outside the gene matches. The CDR3 totals 13 residues. Germline-derived CDR1 and CDR2 are MGHDK and SYGVNS. CDR3 residues: CASGGQGNTEAFF. The CDR3 nucleotides read TGTGCCAGCGGGGGACAGGGGAACACTGAAGCTTTCTTT.

This sequence joins TRBV7-9 and TRBJ1-5; maybe TRBD1 (6 bases). Germline V gene sequence: CDR1 SEHNR, CDR2 FQNEAQ (reference sequence). Trimming pared 1 base from V and 3 bases from J, leaving 10 bases between. This CDR3 is built from 15 residues. As DNA, the CDR3 is TGTGCCAGCAGCTTAGAGGGGGGGACCAATCAGCCCCAGCATTTT. Its protein product is CASSLEGGTNQPQHF. The full variable domain, rest sourced from reference TRBV7-9 and TRBJ1-5, is DTGVSQNPRHKITKRGQNVTFRCDPISEHNRLYWYRQTLGQGPEFLTYFQNEAQLEKSRLLSDRFSAERPKGSFSTLEIQRTEQGDSAMYLCASSLEGGTNQPQHFGDGTRLSIL.

J is TRBJ1-1 and V is TRBV11-2, with no clear D. Looked up from germline, CDR1 is SGHAT and CDR2 is FQNNGV. The ends were cut back, 3 bases at V and 1 base at J, with 9 bases in the middle. The CDR3 totals 14 residues. The CDR3 loop is CASSFEGQNTEAFF. CDR3 DNA: TGTGCCAGCAGCTTTGAGGGCCAGAACACTGAAGCTTTCTTT. The full variable domain, its missing parts supplied by reference TRBV11-2 and TRBJ1-1, is EAGVAQSPRYKIIEKRQSVAFWCNPISGHATLYWYQQILGQGPKLLIQFQNNGVVDDSQLPKDRFSAERLKGVDSTLKIQPAKLEDSAVYLCASSFEGQNTEAFFGQGTRLTVV.

The J gene is TRBJ1-4, the V gene TRBV4-1; the match to TRBD1 covers 11 bases. J gave up 6 bases and V 6 bases, and 12 bases lay outside the gene matches. CDR1 is MGHRA and CDR2 is YSYEKL in the germline V gene. The CDR3 runs 17 residues. CDR3 sequence: CASSFGTGGLGHEKLFF. The CDR3 nucleotides read TGCGCCAGCAGTTTCGGGACAGGGGGTTTGGGTCATGAAAAACTGTTTTTT.

This clone was found a few times. Other nucleotide sequences in the sample specify the same CDR3. This sequence joins TRBV6-5 and TRBJ1-2; 7 nucleotides align to TRBD1. The CDR3 runs 15 residues. Unmatched junction bases numbered 17, after V lost 11 bases and J lost 5 bases. CDR1 and CDR2 from the germline V gene are MNHEY and SVGAGI. CDR3 sequence (DNA): TGTGCCTCCTCGGCCCAGGGGGGAGGTAAATATGGCTACACCTTC. Its protein product is CASSAQGGGKYGYTF.

The CDR3 protein is CASSEGALAVNTGELFF. CDR3 nucleotide sequence: TGTGCCAGCAGTGAGGGAGCGCTAGCGGTTAACACCGGGGAGCTGTTTTTT. V usage is TRBV2 and J usage is TRBJ2-2; 7 bases align to TRBD2. Losses at the gene ends were 3 bases for V and 2 bases for J; bases not matched to a gene: 9. The CDR3 sequence is 17 residues long. CDR1 and CDR2 (germline): SNHLY, FYNNEI.

The genes are TRBV5-6 and TRBJ1-1; TRBD1 matches 8 bases. The germline V gene encodes CDR1 SGHDT and CDR2 YYEEEE. Trimming took 2 bases from V and 4 from J; bases not matched to a gene: 7. CDR3 length: 15 amino acids. CDR3 sequence: CASSFKTGAGTEAFF. The CDR3 nucleotides read TGTGCCAGCAGCTTCAAGACAGGGGCGGGCACTGAAGCTTTCTTT. Looking up the rest from reference TRBV5-6 and TRBJ1-1 gives the full variable domain: DAGVTQSPTHLIKTRGQQVTLRCSPKSGHDTVSWYQQALGQGPQFIFQYYEEEERQRGNFPDRFSGHQFPNYSSELNVNALLLGDSALYLCASSFKTGAGTEAFFGQGTRLTVV.

This clone was detected only a few times. This chain joins TRBV4-1 and TRBJ2-1; weak D call: TRBD1 (6 bases). Deletions cut 2 bases from V and 4 bases from J, with 15 bases between. Germline-derived CDR1 and CDR2 are MGHRA and YSYEKL. The CDR3 has 16 residues. CDR3 in amino acids: CASSQPSRTVYNEQFF. DNA for the CDR3: TGCGCCAGCAGCCAACCCTCGAGGACAGTATACAATGAGCAGTTCTTC.

V gene TRBV10-3 combines with J gene TRBJ1-2; 9 nucleotides match TRBD1. V dropped 4 bases and J dropped 7; count of bases not matched to a gene: 7. In germline, CDR1 is ENHRY, CDR2 SYGVKD. The CDR3 sequence is 14 residues long. CDR3 in amino acids: CAISVRQGEGGYTF. The CDR3 region has the DNA TGTGCCATCAGTGTACGACAGGGGGAGGGTGGCTACACCTTC.

The chain links TRBV7-6 to TRBJ2-2, with D unclear. The germline V and J ends were trimmed by 0 bases and 7 bases, with 3 bases remaining between them. CDR1 and CDR2 (germline): SGHVS, FNYEAQ. This CDR3 has 12 residues. The chain's CDR3 is CASSLAGGELFF. CDR3 nucleotides: TGTGCCAGCAGCTTAGCCGGCGGGGAGCTGTTTTTT.

The V gene is TRBV2, the J gene TRBJ2-3; 15 bases match TRBD2. The CDR3 runs to 17 residues. CDR1 is SNHLY, CDR2 FYNNEI, per germline. V shed 3 bases, J shed 6 bases, and the junction held 7 bases outside the gene matches. Here the CDR3 reads CASSERTSGGARDTQYF. DNA of the CDR3: TGTGCCAGCAGTGAGCGGACTAGCGGGGGGGCCAGGGATACGCAGTATTTT.

This chain uses TRBV7-8 with TRBJ2-7, with D tentatively TRBD1 (6 bases). Trimming shortened V by 0 bases and J by 6 bases, and 9 bases separated the two germline ends. The CDR3 has 13 residues. The germline V gene has CDR1 SGHVS and CDR2 FQNEAQ. CDR3 nucleotides: TGTGCCAGCAGCTTAGCGTTAGGGGGCGAGCAGTACTTC. It is translated as CASSLALGGEQYF.

The V gene is TRBV7-9, the J gene TRBJ2-3, with 14 bases identical to TRBD2. CDR3 length: 16 residues. The germline V gene has CDR1 SEHNR and CDR2 FQNEAQ (reference sequence). The junction had 4 bases not matched to a gene; V was cut back by 3 bases and J by 5 bases. CDR3 sequence (DNA): TGTGCCAGCAGCTTCGGACTAGCGGGGGGACGAGATACGCAGTATTTT. Amino acid sequence: CASSFGLAGGRDTQYF.

The chain combines TRBV13 with TRBJ2-2; 8 bases fit TRBD1. The CDR3 spans 15 residues. Trimming took 4 bases from V and 6 from J; bases not matched to a gene: 7. Germline loops: CDR1 PRHDT, CDR2 FYEKMQ (reference sequence). The CDR3 spells CASSSGQGWAGELFF. The CDR3 DNA is TGTGCCAGCAGCTCTGGACAGGGATGGGCCGGGGAGCTGTTTTTT.

This rearrangement joins TRBV5-1 to TRBJ1-3; no definite D call. Germline V gene data show CDR1 as SGHRS and CDR2 as YFSETQ. The CDR3 extends over 16 amino acids. V lost 4 bases, J lost 0 bases, and 14 bases lay in between. The CDR3 sequence is CASSPLGGSSGNTIYF. As DNA, the CDR3 is TGCGCCAGCAGCCCCCTAGGAGGGTCCTCTGGAAACACCATATATTTT.

This sequence joins TRBV4-1 and TRBJ2-3; 7 bases are a match to TRBD2. Germline values: CDR1 MGHRA, CDR2 YSYEKL. The CDR3 length is 16 residues. After removal of 0 bases from V and 3 bases from J, the junction contained 6 bases not matched to a gene. Here the CDR3 DNA reads TGCGCCAGCAGCCAAGAAGCGGGGTGGATAACAGATACGCAGTATTTT. Translated: CASSQEAGWITDTQYF.

The chain is built from TRBV11-2 and TRBJ2-1; 15 bases align to TRBD2. Losses at the gene ends were 1 base for V and 2 bases for J; bases not matched to a gene: 6. This CDR3 comprises 19 residues. Germline CDR1 SGHAT, CDR2 FQNNGV. CDR3 sequence reads: CASSLAGTSGGTTYNEQFF. The DNA of the CDR3 is TGTGCCAGCAGCTTAGCCGGGACTAGCGGGGGGACTACCTACAATGAGCAGTTCTTC.